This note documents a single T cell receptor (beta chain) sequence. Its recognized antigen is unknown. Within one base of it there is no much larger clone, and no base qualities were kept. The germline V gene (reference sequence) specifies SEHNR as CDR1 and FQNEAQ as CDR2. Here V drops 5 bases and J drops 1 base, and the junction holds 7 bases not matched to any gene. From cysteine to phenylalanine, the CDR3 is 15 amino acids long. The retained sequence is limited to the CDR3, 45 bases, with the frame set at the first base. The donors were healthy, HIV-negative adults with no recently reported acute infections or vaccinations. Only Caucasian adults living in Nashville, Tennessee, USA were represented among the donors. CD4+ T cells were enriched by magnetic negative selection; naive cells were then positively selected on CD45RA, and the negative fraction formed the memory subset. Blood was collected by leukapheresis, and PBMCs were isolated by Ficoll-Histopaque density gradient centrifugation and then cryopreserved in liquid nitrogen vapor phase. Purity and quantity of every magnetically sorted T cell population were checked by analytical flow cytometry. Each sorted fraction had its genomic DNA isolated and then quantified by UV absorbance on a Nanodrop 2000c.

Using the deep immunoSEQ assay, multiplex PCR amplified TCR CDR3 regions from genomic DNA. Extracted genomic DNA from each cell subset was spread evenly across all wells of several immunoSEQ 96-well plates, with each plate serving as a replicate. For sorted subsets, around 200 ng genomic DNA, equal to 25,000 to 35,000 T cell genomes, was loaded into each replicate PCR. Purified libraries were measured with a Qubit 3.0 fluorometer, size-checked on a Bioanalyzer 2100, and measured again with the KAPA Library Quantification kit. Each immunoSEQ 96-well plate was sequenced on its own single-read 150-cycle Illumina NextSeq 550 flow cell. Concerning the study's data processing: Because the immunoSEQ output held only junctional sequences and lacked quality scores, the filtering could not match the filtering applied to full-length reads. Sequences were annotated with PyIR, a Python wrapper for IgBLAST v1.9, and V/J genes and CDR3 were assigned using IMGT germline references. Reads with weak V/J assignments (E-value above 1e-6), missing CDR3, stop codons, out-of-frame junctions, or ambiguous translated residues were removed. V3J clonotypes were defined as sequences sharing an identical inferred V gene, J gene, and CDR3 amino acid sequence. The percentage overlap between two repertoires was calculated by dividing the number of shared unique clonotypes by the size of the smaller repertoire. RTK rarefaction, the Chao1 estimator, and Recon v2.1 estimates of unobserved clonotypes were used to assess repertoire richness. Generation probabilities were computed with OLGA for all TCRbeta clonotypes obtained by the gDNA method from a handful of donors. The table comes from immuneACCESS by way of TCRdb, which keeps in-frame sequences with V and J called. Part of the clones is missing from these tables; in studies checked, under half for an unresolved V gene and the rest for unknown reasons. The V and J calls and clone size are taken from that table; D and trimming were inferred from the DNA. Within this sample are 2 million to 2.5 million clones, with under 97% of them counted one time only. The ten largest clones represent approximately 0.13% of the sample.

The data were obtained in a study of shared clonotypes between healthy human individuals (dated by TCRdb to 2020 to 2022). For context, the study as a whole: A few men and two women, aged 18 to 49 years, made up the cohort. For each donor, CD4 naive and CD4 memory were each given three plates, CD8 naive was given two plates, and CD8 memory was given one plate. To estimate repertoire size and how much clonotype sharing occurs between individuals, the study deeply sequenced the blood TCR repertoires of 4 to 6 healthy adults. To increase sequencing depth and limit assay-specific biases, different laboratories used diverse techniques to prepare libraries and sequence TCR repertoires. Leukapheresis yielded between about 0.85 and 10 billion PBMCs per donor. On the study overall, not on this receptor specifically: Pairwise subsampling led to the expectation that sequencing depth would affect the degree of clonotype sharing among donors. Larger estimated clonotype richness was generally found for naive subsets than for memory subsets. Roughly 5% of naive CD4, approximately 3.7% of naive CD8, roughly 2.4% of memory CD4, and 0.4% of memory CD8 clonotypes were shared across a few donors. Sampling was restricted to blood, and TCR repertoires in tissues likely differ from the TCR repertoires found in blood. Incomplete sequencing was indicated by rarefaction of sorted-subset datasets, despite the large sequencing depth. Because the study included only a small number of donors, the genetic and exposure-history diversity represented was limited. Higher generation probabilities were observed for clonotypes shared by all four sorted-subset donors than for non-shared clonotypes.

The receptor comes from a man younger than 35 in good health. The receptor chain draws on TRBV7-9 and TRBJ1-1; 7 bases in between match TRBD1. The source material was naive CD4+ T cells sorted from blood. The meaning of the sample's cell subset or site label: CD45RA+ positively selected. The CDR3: CASSLPGQRNTEAFF. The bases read TGTGCCAGCAGCCTCCCGGGACAGAGGAACACTGAAGCTTTCTTT.